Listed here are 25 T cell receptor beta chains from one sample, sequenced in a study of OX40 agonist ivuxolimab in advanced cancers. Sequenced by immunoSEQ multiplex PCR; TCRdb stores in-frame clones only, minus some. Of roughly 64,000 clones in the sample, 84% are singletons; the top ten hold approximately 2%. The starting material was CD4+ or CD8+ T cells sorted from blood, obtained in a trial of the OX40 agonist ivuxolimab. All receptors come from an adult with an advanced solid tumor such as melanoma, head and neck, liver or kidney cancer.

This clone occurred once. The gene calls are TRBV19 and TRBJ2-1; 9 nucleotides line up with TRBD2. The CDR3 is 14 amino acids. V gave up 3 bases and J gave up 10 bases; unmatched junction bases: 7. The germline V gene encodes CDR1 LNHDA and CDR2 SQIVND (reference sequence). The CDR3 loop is CASSMREGNWEQFF. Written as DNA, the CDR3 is TGTGCCAGTAGTATGCGGGAGGGAAACTGGGAGCAGTTCTTC.

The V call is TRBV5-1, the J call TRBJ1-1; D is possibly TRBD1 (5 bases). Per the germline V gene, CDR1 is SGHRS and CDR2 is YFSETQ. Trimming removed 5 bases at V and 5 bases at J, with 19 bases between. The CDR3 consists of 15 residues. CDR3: CASRLTGNGYTEAFF. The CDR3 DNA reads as TGCGCCAGCAGACTCACAGGTAATGGATATACTGAAGCTTTCTTT.

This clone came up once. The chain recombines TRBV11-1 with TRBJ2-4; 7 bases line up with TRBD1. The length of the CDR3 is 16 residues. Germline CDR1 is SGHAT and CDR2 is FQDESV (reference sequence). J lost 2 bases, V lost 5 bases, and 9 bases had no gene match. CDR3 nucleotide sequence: TGTGCCAGCAGCCCCCGGACAGGCAGGTCCAAAAACATTCAGTACTTC. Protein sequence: CASSPRTGRSKNIQYF. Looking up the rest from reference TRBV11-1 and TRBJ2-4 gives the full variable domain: EAEVAQSPRYKITEKSQAVAFWCDPISGHATLYWYRQILGQGPELLVQFQDESVVDDSQLPKDRFSAERLKGVDSTLKIQPAELGDSAMYLCASSPRTGRSKNIQYFGAGTRLSVL.

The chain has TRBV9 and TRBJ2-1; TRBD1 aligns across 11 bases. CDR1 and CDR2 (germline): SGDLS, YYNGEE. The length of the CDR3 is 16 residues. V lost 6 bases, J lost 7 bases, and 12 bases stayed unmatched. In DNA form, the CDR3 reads TGTGCCAGCAATTTAATGGGGACAGGGGGATTTAATGAGCAGTTCTTC. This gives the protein CASNLMGTGGFNEQFF.

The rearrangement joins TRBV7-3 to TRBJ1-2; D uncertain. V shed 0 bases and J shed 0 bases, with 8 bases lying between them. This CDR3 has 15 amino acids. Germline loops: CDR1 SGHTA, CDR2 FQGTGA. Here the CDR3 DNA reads TGTGCCAGCAGCTTAACTGGCGGTTCTAACTATGGCTACACCTTC. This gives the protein CASSLTGGSNYGYTF.

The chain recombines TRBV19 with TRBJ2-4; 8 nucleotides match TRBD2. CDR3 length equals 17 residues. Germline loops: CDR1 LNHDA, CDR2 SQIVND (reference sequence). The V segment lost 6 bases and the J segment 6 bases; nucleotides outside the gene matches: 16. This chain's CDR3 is CASSPGSGIKSLNIQYF. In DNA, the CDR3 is TGTGCCAGTAGCCCGGGTAGCGGGATAAAGAGTTTAAACATTCAGTACTTC.

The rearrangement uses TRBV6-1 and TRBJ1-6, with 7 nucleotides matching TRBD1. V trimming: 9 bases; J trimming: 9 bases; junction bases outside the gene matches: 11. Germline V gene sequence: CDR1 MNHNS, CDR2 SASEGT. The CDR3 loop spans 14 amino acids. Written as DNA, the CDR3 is TGTGCCAGTGCTGACAGGGTGTTGGGTTCACCCCTCCACTTT. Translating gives CASADRVLGSPLHF.

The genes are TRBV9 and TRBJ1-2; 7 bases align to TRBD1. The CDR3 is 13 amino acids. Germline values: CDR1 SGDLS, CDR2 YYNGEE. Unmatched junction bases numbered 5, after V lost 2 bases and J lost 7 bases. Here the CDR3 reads CASSVGGTVGYTF. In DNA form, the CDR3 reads TGTGCCAGCAGCGTCGGTGGGACAGTTGGCTACACCTTC.

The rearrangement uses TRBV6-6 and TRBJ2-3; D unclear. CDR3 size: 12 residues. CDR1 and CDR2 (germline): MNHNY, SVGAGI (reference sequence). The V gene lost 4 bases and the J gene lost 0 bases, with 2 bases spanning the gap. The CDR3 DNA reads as TGTGCCAGCAGTTTCAGCACAGATACGCAGTATTTT. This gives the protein CASSFSTDTQYF.

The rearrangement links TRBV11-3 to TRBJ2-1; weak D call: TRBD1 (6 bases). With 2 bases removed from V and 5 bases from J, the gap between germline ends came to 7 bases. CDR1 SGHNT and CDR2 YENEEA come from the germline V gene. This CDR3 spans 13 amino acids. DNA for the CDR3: TGTGCCAGCAGCTTAAACAGGGACAATGAGCAGTTCTTC. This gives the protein CASSLNRDNEQFF.

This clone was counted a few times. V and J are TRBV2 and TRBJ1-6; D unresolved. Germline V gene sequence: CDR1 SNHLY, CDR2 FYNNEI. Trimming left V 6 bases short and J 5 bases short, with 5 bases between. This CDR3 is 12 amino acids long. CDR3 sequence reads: CASRLNNSPLHF. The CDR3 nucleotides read TGTGCCAGCAGATTGAATAATTCACCCCTCCACTTT.

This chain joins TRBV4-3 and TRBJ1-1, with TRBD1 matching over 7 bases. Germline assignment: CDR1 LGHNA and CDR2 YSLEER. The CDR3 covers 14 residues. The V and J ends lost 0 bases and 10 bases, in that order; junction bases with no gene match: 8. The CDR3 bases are TGCGCCAGCAGCCAAGATCTAGAAGGGGGCGCAGCTTTCTTT. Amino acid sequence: CASSQDLEGGAAFF.

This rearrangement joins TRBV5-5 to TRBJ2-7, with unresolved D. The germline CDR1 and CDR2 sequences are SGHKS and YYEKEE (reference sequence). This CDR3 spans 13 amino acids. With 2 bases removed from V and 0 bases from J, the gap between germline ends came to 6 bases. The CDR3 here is CASSFSGSYEQYF. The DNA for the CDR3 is TGTGCCAGCAGCTTCTCGGGCTCCTACGAGCAGTACTTC.

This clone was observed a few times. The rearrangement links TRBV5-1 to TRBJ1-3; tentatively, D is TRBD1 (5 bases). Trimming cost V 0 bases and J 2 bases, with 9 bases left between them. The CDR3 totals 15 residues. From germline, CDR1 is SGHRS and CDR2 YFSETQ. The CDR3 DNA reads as TGCGCCAGCAGCTTGGGAACGACAGCTGGAAACACCATATATTTT. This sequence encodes CASSLGTTAGNTIYF.

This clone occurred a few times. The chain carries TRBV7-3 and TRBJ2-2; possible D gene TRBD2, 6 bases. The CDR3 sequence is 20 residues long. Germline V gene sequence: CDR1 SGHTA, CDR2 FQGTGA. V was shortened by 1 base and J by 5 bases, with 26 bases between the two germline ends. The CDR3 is CASSLRPRTRAREITGELFF. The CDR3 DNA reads TGTGCCAGCAGCTTAAGGCCACGAACTCGCGCGCGGGAAATTACCGGGGAGCTGTTTTTT. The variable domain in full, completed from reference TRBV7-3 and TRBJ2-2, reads GAGVSQTPSNKVTEKGKYVELRCDPISGHTALYWYRQSLGQGPEFLIYFQGTGAADDSGLPNDRFFAVRPEGSVSTLKIQRTERGDSAVYLCASSLRPRTRAREITGELFFGEGSRLTVL.

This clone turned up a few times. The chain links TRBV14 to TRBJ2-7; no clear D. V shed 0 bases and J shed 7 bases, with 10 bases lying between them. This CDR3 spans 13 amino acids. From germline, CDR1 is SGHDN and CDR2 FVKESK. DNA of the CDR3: TGTGCCAGCAGCCAAGAGTTGCTCGGGGAGCAGTACTTC. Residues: CASSQELLGEQYF.

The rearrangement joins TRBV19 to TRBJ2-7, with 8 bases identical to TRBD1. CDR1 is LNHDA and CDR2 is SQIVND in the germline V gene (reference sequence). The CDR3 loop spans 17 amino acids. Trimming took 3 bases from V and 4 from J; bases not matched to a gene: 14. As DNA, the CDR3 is TGTGCCAGTAGTATGGGGCACCTGAACAGGGGGACGTACGAGCAGTACTTC. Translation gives CASSMGHLNRGTYEQYF.

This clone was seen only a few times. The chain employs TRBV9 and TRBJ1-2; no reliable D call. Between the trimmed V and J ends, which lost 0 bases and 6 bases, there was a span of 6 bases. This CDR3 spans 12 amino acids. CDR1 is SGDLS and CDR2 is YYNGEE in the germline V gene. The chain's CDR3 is CASSVDRDGYTF. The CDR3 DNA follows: TGTGCCAGCAGCGTAGATAGGGATGGCTACACCTTC.

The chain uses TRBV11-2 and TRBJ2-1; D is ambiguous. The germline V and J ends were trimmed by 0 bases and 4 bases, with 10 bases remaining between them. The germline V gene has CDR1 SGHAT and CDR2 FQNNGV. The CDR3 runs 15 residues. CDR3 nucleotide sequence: TGTGCCAGCAGCTTAGATCAAGGCATTTACAATGAGCAGTTCTTC. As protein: CASSLDQGIYNEQFF.

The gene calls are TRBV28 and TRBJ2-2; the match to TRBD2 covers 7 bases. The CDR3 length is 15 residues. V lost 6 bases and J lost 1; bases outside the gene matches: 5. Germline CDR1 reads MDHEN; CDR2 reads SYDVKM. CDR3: CASRDGRKNTGELFF. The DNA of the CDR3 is TGTGCCAGCAGAGACGGGAGGAAGAACACCGGGGAGCTGTTTTTT.

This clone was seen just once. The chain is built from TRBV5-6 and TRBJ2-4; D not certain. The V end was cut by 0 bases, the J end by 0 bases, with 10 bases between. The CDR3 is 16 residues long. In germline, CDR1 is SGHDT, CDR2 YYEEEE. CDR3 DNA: TGTGCCAGCAGCTTGGGCCGTTCACTAGCCAAAAACATTCAGTACTTC. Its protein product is CASSLGRSLAKNIQYF. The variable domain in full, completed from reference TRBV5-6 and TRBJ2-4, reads DAGVTQSPTHLIKTRGQQVTLRCSPKSGHDTVSWYQQALGQGPQFIFQYYEEEERQRGNFPDRFSGHQFPNYSSELNVNALLLGDSALYLCASSLGRSLAKNIQYFGAGTRLSVL.

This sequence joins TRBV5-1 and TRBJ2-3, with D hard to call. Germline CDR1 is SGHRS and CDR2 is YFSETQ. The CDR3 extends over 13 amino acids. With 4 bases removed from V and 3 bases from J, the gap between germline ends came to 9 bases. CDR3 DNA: TGCGCCAGCAGCCCGTCCTGGACAGATACGCAGTATTTT. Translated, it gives CASSPSWTDTQYF.

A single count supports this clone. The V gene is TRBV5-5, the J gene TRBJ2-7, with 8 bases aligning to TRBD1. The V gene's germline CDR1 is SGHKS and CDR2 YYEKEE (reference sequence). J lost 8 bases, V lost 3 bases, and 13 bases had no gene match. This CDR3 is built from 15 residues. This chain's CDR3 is CASSSRTGLPYQQYF. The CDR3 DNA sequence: TGTGCCAGCAGCTCGAGGACAGGGCTTCCGTATCAGCAGTACTTC.

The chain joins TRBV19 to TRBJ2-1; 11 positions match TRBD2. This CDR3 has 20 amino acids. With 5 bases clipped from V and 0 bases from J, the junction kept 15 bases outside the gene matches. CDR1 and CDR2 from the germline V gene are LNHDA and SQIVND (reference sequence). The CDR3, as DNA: TGTGCCAGTAGTCCAGATTTACTAGCGGGAGATTTTTACTCCTACAATGAGCAGTTCTTC. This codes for CASSPDLLAGDFYSYNEQFF.

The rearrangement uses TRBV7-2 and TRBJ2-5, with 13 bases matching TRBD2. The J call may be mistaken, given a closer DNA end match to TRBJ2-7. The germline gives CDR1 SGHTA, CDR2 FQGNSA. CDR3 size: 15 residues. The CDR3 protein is CASSFGTSGTYEQYF. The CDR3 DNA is TGTGCCAGCAGCTTTGGGACTAGCGGGACCTACGAGCAGTACTTC.